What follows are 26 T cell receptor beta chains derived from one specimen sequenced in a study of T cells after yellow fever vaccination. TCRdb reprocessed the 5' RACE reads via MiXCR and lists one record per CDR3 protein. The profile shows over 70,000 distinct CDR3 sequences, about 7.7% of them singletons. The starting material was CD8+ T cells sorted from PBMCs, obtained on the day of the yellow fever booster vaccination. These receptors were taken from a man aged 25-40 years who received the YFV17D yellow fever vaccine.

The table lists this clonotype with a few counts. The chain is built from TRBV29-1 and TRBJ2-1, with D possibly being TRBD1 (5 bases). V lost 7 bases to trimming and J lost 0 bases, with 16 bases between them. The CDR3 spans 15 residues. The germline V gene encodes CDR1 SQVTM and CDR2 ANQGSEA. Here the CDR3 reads CSADGHSNSYNEQFF. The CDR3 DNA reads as TGCAGCGCAGACGGACACTCGAACTCCTACAATGAGCAGTTCTTC.

CDR3 coding DNA: TGTGCCAGCAGCTTAGAGGCAGGGGGCAGCTATGGCTACACCTTC. As protein: CASSLEAGGSYGYTF. The V and J genes are TRBV7-9 and TRBJ1-2; TRBD1 agrees at 8 bases. The CDR3 sequence is 15 residues long. V lost 1 base to trimming and J lost 4 bases; unmatched junction nucleotides: 5. Germline V CDR1 and CDR2: SEHNR, FQNEAQ (reference sequence). Full variable domain (missing parts from reference TRBV7-9 and TRBJ1-2): DTGVSQNPRHKITKRGQNVTFRCDPISEHNRLYWYRQTLGQGPEFLTYFQNEAQLEKSRLLSDRFSAERPKGSFSTLEIQRTEQGDSAMYLCASSLEAGGSYGYTFGSGTRLTVV.

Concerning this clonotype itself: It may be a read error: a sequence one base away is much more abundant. CDR3 residues: CASSSWGEIISTDTQYF. As DNA, the CDR3 is TGTGCCAGCAGCTCCTGGGGGGAGATTATTTCCACAGATACGCAGTATTTT. The chain employs TRBV12-3 or TRBV12-4 and TRBJ2-3; possibly TRBD2 for D (6 bases). Trimming took off 6 bases at V and 2 bases at J, with 21 bases between the two ends. This CDR3 is built from 17 residues.

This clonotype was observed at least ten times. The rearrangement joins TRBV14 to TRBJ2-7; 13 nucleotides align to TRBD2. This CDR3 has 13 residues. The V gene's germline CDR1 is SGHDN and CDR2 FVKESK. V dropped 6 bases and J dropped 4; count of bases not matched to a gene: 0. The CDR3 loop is CASRLAGGYEQYF. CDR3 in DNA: TGTGCCAGCAGACTAGCGGGAGGGTACGAGCAGTACTTC.

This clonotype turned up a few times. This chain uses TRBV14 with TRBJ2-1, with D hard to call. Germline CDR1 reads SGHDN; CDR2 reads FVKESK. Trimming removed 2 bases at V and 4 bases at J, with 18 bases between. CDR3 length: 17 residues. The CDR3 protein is CASSQRWGLSPYNEQFF. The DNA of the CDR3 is TGTGCCAGCAGCCAACGGTGGGGTCTTAGCCCTTACAATGAGCAGTTCTTC.

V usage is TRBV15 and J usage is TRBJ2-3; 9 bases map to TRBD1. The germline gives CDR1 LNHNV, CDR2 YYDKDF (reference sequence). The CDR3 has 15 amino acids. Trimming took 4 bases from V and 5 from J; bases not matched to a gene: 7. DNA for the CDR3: TGTGCCACCAGCACGGACAGGGGATCGTTAGATACGCAGTATTTT. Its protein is CATSTDRGSLDTQYF.

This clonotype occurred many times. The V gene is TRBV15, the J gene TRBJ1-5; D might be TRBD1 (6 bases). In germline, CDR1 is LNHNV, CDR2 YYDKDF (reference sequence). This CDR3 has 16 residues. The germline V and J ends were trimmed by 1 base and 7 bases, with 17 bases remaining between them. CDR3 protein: CATSRVAGGAEQPQHF. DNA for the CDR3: TGTGCCACCAGCAGAGTGGCGGGGGGCGCGGAGCAGCCCCAGCATTTT.

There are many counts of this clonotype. The CDR3 spells CATSDFGTGTDTQYF. For the CDR3, the DNA is TGTGCCACCAGTGATTTCGGGACAGGGACAGATACGCAGTATTTT. The chain employs TRBV24-1 and TRBJ2-3; 9 nucleotides match TRBD1. The V gene's germline CDR1 is KGHDR and CDR2 SFDVKD. Losses at the gene ends were 1 base for V and 3 bases for J; bases not matched to a gene: 1. This CDR3 region has 15 residues.

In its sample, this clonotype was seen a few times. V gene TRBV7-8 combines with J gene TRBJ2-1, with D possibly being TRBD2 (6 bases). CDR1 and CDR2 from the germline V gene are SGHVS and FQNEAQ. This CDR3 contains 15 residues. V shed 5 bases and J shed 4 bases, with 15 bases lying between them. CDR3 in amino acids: CASSPSASEYNEQFF. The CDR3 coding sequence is TGTGCCAGCAGCCCCTCGGCTAGCGAGTACAATGAGCAGTTCTTC.

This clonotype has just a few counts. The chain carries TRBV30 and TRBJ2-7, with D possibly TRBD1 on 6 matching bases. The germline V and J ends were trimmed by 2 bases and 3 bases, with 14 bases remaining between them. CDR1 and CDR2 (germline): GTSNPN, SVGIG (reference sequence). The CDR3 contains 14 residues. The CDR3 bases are TGTGCCTGGAGTCGGCAGGGGACACACTACGAGCAGTACTTC. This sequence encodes CAWSRQGTHYEQYF.

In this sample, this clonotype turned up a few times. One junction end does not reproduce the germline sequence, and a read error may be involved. DNA of the CDR3: TGTGCCAGCGGTGATAGTCACTCGCCCACCGGGGAGCTGTTTTTT. This codes for CASGDSHSPTGELFF. The rearrangement joins TRBV2 to TRBJ2-2; D ambiguous. The CDR3 is 15 amino acids. Germline V gives CDR1 SNHLY, CDR2 FYNNEI.

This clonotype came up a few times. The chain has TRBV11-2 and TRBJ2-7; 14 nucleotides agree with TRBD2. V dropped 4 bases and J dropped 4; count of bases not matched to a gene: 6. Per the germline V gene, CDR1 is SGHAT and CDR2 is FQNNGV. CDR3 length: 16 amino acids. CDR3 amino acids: CASSSGTSGRGYEQYF. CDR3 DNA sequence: TGTGCCAGCAGCTCAGGGACTAGCGGGAGAGGGTACGAGCAGTACTTC.

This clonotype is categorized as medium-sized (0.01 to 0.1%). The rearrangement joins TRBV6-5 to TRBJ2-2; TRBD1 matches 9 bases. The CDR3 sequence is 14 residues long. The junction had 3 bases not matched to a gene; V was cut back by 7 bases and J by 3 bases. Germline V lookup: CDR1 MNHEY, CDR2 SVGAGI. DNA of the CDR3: TGTGCCAGCACCTGGGACAGGGACACCGGGGAGCTGTTTTTT. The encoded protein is CASTWDRDTGELFF.

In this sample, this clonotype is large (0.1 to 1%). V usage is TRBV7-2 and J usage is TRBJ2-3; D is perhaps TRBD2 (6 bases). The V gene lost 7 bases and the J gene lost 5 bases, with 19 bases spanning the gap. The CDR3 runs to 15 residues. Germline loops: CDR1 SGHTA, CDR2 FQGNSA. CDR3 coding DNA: TGTGCCAGCACCAAATGGGACTTGGTTGGAGATACGCAGTATTTT. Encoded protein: CASTKWDLVGDTQYF. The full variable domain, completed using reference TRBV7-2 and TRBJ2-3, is GAGVSQSPSNKVTEKGKDVELRCDPISGHTALYWYRQSLGQGLEFLIYFQGNSAPDKSGLPSDRFSAERTGGSVSTLTIQRTQQEDSAVYLCASTKWDLVGDTQYFGPGTRLTVL.

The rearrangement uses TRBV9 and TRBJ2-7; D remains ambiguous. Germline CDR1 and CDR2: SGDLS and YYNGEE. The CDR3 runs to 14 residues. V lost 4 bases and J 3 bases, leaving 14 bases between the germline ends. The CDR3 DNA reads TGTGCCAGCAGCCCCTCGACTGCTGGCTACGAGCAGTACTTC. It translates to CASSPSTAGYEQYF.

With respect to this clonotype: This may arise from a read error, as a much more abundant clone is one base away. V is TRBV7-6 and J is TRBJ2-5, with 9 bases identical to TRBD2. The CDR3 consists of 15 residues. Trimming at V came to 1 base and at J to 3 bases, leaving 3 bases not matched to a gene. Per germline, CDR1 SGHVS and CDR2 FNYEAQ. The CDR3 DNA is TGTGCCAGCAGCTTAGTAGCGGGAGAAGAAGAGACCCAGTACTTC. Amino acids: CASSLVAGEEETQYF.

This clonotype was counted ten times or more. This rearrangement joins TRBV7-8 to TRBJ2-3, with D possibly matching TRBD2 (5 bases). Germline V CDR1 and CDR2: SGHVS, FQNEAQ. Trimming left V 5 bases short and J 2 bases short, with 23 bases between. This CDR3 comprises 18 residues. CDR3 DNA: TGTGCCAGCAGCCGGTGGGCGTATTTCGCTAGCAACACAGATACGCAGTATTTT. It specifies CASSRWAYFASNTDTQYF. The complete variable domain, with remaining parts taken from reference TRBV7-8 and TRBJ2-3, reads GAGVSQSPRYKVAKRGQDVALRCDPISGHVSLFWYQQALGQGPEFLTYFQNEAQLDKSGLPSDRFFAERPEGSVSTLKIQRTQQEDSAVYLCASSRWAYFASNTDTQYFGPGTRLTVL.

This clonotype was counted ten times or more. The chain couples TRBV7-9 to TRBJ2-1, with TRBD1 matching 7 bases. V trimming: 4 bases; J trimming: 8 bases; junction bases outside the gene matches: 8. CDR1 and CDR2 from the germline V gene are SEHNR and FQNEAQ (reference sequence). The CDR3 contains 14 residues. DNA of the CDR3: TGTGCCAGCAGCTCGCCTGGACAGGCTCATGAGCAGTTCTTC. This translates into CASSSPGQAHEQFF.

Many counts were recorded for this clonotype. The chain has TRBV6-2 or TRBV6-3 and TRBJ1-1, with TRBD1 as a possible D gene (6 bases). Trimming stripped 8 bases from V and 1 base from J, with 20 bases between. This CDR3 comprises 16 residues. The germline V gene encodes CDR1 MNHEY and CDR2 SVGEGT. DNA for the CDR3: TGTGCCAGCGGGCGACCCGGGACATCGTCGAACACTGAAGCTTTCTTT. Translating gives CASGRPGTSSNTEAFF.

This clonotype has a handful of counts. The CDR3 DNA sequence: TGTGCCAGCAGCCCCGGAACTATTTCGAGCGATACGCAGTATTTT. Translated: CASSPGTISSDTQYF. The gene calls are TRBV7-7 and TRBJ2-3; no definite D call. CDR1 and CDR2 from the germline V gene are SSHAT and FNYEAQ (reference sequence). V lost 5 bases and J lost 6, with 18 bases in between. This CDR3 is 15 amino acids long.

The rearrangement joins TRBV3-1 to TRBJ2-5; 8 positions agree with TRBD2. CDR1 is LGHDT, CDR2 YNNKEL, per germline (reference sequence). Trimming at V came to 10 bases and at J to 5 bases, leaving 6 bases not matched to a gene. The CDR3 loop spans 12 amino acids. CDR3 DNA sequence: TGTGCCATTCAAGCGGGAGTGGAGACCCAGTACTTC. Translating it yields CAIQAGVETQYF.

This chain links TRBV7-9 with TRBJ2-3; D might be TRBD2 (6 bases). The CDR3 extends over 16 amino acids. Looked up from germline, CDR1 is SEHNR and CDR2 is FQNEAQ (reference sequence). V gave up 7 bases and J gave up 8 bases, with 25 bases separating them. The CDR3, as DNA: TGTGCCAGCATCAAAAGGGGAGCGGGTCCTGACCGTACGCAGTATTTT. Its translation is CASIKRGAGPDRTQYF.

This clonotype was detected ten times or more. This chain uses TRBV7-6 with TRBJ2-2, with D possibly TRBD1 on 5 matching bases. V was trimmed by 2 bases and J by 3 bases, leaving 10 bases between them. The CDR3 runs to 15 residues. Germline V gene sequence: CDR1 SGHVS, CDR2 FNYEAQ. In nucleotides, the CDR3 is TGTGCCAGCAGCTTATCCAGGGCCCACACCGGGGAGCTGTTTTTT. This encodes CASSLSRAHTGELFF.

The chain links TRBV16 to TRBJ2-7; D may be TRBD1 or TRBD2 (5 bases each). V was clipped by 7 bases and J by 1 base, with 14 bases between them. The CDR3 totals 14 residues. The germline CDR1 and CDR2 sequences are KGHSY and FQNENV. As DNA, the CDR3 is TGTGCCAGCAACTACGGGGACCGATCCTACGAGCAGTACTTC. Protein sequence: CASNYGDRSYEQYF.

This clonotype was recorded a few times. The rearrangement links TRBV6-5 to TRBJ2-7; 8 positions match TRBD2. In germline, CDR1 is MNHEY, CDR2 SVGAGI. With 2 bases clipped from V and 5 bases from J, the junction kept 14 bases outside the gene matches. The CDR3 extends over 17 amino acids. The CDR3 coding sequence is TGTGCCAGCAGTTACGGAACGGGACTAGAAATCGGCGACGAGCAGTACTTC. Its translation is CASSYGTGLEIGDEQYF.

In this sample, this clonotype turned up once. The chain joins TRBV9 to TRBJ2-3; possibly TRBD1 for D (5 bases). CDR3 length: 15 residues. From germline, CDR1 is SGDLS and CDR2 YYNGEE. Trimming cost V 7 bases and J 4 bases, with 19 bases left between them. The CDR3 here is CASPPTGLGADTQYF. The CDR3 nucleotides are TGTGCCAGCCCCCCTACAGGTCTTGGCGCAGATACGCAGTATTTT.